This TCR beta chain was sequenced in a study of cytomegalovirus exposure and HLA in healthy donors. Germline-derived CDR1 and CDR2 are SQVTM and ANQGSEA. This CDR3 comprises 15 residues. V was clipped by 2 bases and J by 6 bases; unmatched bases: 9. This clone was seen only once. The data were produced by immunoSEQ multiplex PCR, yet TCRdb's version contains in-frame clones alone and is incomplete. The sample holds about 63,000 clones, 89% seen once. Sequencing was done on a sample of PBMCs. The receptor was isolated from a young woman in good health and CMV-seronegative. V is TRBV29-1 and J is TRBJ2-2, with 7 bases identical to TRBD1. The DNA for the CDR3 is TGCAGCGTTGAACACGCGACAGGGAGTGCCGGGGAGCTGTTTTTT. This encodes CSVEHATGSAGELFF.